Below, 30 T cell receptor beta chains from the same sample are listed, as sequenced in a study of CD8 T cells in ankylosing spondylitis. TCRdb re-analysed the 5' RACE reads in MiXCR, keeping a single row per CDR3 protein. This table has fewer than 250,000 distinct CDR3 sequences, roughly a third appearing once. Sequenced input: blood, either unsorted or a sorted T cell fraction (not recorded which). These receptors all stem from a male donor with ankylosing spondylitis or in good health (not recorded which).

This clonotype was counted a few times. The V gene is TRBV27, the J gene TRBJ1-5, with D uncertain. The CDR3 spans 14 residues. The ends were cut back, 2 bases at V and 3 bases at J, with 8 bases in the middle. CDR1 is MNHEY and CDR2 is SMNVEV in the germline V gene (reference sequence). CDR3 sequence reads: CASSLAGPNQPQHF. CDR3 nucleotides: TGTGCCAGCAGTTTAGCAGGACCCAATCAGCCCCAGCATTTT.

CDR3 loop: CASSLSDISGELFF. CDR3 sequence (DNA): TGTGCCAGCAGCTTATCGGACATCTCCGGGGAGCTGTTTTTT. The chain recombines TRBV7-2 with TRBJ2-2; the D gene is possibly TRBD1 (5 bases). This CDR3 region has 14 residues. V lost 2 bases and J lost 6, with 10 bases in between. Germline V gene sequence: CDR1 SGHTA, CDR2 FQGNSA. Complete variable domain (other parts from reference TRBV7-2 and TRBJ2-2): GAGVSQSPSNKVTEKGKDVELRCDPISGHTALYWYRQSLGQGLEFLIYFQGNSAPDKSGLPSDRFSAERTGGSVSTLTIQRTQQEDSAVYLCASSLSDISGELFFGEGSRLTVL.

This clonotype came up a few times. The chain has TRBV10-3 and TRBJ2-2; tentatively, D is TRBD2 (6 bases). Germline CDR1 reads ENHRY; CDR2 reads SYGVKD. There are 14 residues in the CDR3. Between the trimmed V and J ends, which lost 2 bases and 3 bases, there was a span of 7 bases. The CDR3 here is CAISERDYTGELFF. DNA for the CDR3: TGTGCCATCAGTGAGCGGGACTACACCGGGGAGCTGTTTTTT.

The chain joins TRBV15 to TRBJ2-7; TRBD2 aligns across 10 bases. This CDR3 is 14 amino acids long. Germline V lookup: CDR1 LNHNV, CDR2 YYDKDF (reference sequence). Losses at the gene ends were 5 bases for V and 2 bases for J; bases not matched to a gene: 3. The CDR3 is CATSELAGTYEQYF. The CDR3 DNA sequence: TGTGCCACCAGCGAACTAGCGGGGACCTACGAGCAGTACTTC. Supplemented by reference TRBV15 and TRBJ2-7, the full variable domain reads DAMVIQNPRYQVTQFGKPVTLSCSQTLNHNVMYWYQQKSSQAPKLLFHYYDKDFNNEADTPDNFQSRRPNTSFCFLDIRSPGLGDTAMYLCATSELAGTYEQYFGPGTRLTVT.

The sample holds one count of this clonotype. V and J are TRBV5-1 and TRBJ2-3; TRBD2 matches 7 bases. In germline, CDR1 is SGHRS, CDR2 YFSETQ. V lost 7 bases to trimming and J lost 6 bases; unmatched junction nucleotides: 14. The CDR3 spans 15 residues. In DNA form, the CDR3 reads TGCGCCAGCTCCCCCCGGGGGGACCTCTCGGATACGCAGTATTTT. Translating it yields CASSPRGDLSDTQYF. The full variable domain, with the rest looked up from reference TRBV5-1 and TRBJ2-3, is KAGVTQTPRYLIKTRGQQVTLSCSPISGHRSVSWYQQTPGQGLQFLFEYFSETQRNKGNFPGRFSGRQFSNSRSEMNVSTLELGDSALYLCASSPRGDLSDTQYFGPGTRLTVL.

DNA of the CDR3: TGCAGTGCCCCAGGCCCCGAGCAGTACTTC. As protein: CSAPGPEQYF. The rearrangement links TRBV20-1 to TRBJ2-7; D gene unclear. Germline V gene lookup returns CDR1 DFQATT and CDR2 SNEGSKA (reference sequence). V was clipped by 6 bases and J by 6 bases, with 9 bases between them. The CDR3 extends over 10 amino acids.

This clonotype occurred many times. The V call is TRBV20-1, the J call TRBJ2-7, with 14 bases that match TRBD2. This CDR3 comprises 15 residues. Trimming removed 7 bases from V and 6 bases from J; junction bases left unmatched: 11. Germline CDR1 DFQATT, CDR2 SNEGSKA (reference sequence). CDR3 sequence (DNA): TGCAGTGTTCACGGACTAGCGGGGGGCCGGAGCGAGCAGTACTTC. As protein: CSVHGLAGGRSEQYF.

Only a few counts were recorded for this clonotype. This chain links TRBV12-3 or TRBV12-4 with TRBJ1-2, with TRBD1 matching over 8 bases. The V gene end was trimmed by 6 bases and the J gene end by 4 bases; junction bases not matched to a gene: 4. The CDR3 is 13 residues long. CDR3 protein: CASRPGGGYGYTF. The CDR3 nucleotides are TGTGCCAGCAGACCAGGGGGCGGCTATGGCTACACCTTC.

The chain combines TRBV20-1 with TRBJ1-6; tentatively, D is TRBD1 (6 bases). This CDR3 region has 16 residues. V was trimmed by 0 bases and J by 0 bases, leaving 9 bases between them. Germline loops: CDR1 DFQATT, CDR2 SNEGSKA (reference sequence). The CDR3 region has the DNA TGCAGTGCTAGAGATCAGGGGAGCTCCTATAATTCACCCCTCCACTTT. This codes for CSARDQGSSYNSPLHF.

The chain is built from TRBV5-6 and TRBJ2-7, with D possibly matching TRBD1 (5 bases). The CDR3 contains 17 residues. Germline loops: CDR1 SGHDT, CDR2 YYEEEE. Trimming removed 1 base at V and 2 bases at J, with 19 bases between. CDR3 bases: TGTGCCAGCAGCTTGTGGCGGTGGGAAACAGGTACCTACGAGCAGTACTTC. Residues: CASSLWRWETGTYEQYF.

This clonotype was counted once. This rearrangement joins TRBV2 to TRBJ1-4; tentatively, D is TRBD1 (6 bases). Germline CDR1 SNHLY, CDR2 FYNNEI. The V end lost 2 bases, the J end lost 0 bases, and 16 bases lay between the germline ends. The CDR3 covers 18 residues. The CDR3 sequence: CASSEIGFQGPTNEKLFF. The CDR3 DNA follows: TGTGCCAGCAGTGAAATCGGGTTCCAGGGGCCAACTAATGAAAAACTGTTTTTT.

The rearrangement links TRBV20-1 to TRBJ2-6; no clear D gene. The ends were cut back, 2 bases at V and 0 bases at J, with 2 bases in the middle. This CDR3 region has 13 residues. Germline lookup yields CDR1 DFQATT and CDR2 SNEGSKA (reference sequence). The CDR3 here is CSARHSGANVLTF. The CDR3 bases are TGCAGTGCTAGACACTCTGGGGCCAACGTCCTGACTTTC.

V is TRBV6-1 and J is TRBJ2-7, with D maybe TRBD1 (6 bases). The CDR3 spans 16 residues. Trimming removed 6 bases from V and 1 base from J, with 19 bases in between. Looked up from germline, CDR1 is MNHNS and CDR2 is SASEGT. The CDR3 loop is CASSRDLDRWSYEQYF. CDR3 sequence (DNA): TGTGCCAGCAGCCGGGATCTCGACAGGTGGTCCTACGAGCAGTACTTC.

The chain recombines TRBV5-5 with TRBJ2-7; no clear D. This CDR3 comprises 15 residues. Germline CDR1 SGHKS, CDR2 YYEKEE (reference sequence). Trimming shortened V by 0 bases and J by 7 bases, and 17 bases separated the two germline ends. This CDR3 is CASSLDEPGLWEQYF. The CDR3 bases are TGTGCCAGCAGCTTGGATGAACCGGGCCTTTGGGAGCAGTACTTC.

The gene calls are TRBV3-1 and TRBJ2-7; D call uncertain. V was shortened by 1 base and J by 6 bases, with 16 bases between the two germline ends. This CDR3 spans 15 amino acids. Germline V gene lookup returns CDR1 LGHDT and CDR2 YNNKEL (reference sequence). The DNA for the CDR3 is TGTGCCAGCAGCCAAGTCAGAAACCCTCCGAGCGAGCAGTACTTC. Residues: CASSQVRNPPSEQYF.

V gene TRBV12-3 or TRBV12-4 combines with J gene TRBJ2-1; 8 bases fit TRBD2. CDR3 length: 15 residues. V trimming: 7 bases; J trimming: 2 bases; junction bases outside the gene matches: 7. The CDR3, as DNA: TGTGCCAGCACCCCGGGAGGGGTGACCTACAATGAGCAGTTCTTC. Residues: CASTPGGVTYNEQFF.

V is TRBV12-3 or TRBV12-4 and J is TRBJ2-3; the D is unclear. Trimming took off 4 bases at V and 1 base at J, with 9 bases between the two ends. The CDR3 has 14 residues. As DNA, the CDR3 is TGTGCCAGCAGTTCCGGATCGGGCACAGATACGCAGTATTTT. It specifies CASSSGSGTDTQYF.

This clonotype has only a few counts. The rearrangement joins TRBV5-1 to TRBJ2-3; D gene ambiguous. The CDR3 is 15 residues long. V lost 4 bases and J 1 base, leaving 13 bases between the germline ends. Germline lookup yields CDR1 SGHRS and CDR2 YFSETQ. The DNA of the CDR3 is TGCGCCAGCAGCCCCGTCACGGCGGGCACAGATACGCAGTATTTT. It yields the protein CASSPVTAGTDTQYF.

The chain has TRBV6-5 and TRBJ1-5; 7 bases map to TRBD1. The CDR3 runs to 15 residues. Trimming removed 0 bases from V and 7 bases from J; junction bases left unmatched: 6. Germline loops: CDR1 MNHEY, CDR2 SVGAGI. The CDR3 DNA reads as TGTGCCAGCAGTTACTCGGCAGGGGGTGCGCAGCCCCAGCATTTT. Translated, it gives CASSYSAGGAQPQHF.

V and J are TRBV4-2 and TRBJ2-7, with D perhaps TRBD2 (6 bases). Between the trimmed V and J ends, which lost 4 bases and 2 bases, there was a span of 12 bases. Looked up from germline, CDR1 is LGHNA and CDR2 is YNFKEQ. The CDR3 is made up of 14 amino acids. The CDR3 reads CASSRDLEAYEQYF. CDR3 in DNA: TGTGCCAGCAGCCGGGACTTGGAGGCCTACGAGCAGTACTTC.

The chain is built from TRBV15 and TRBJ2-5, with D tentatively TRBD2 (6 bases). The CDR3 is made up of 16 amino acids. Germline lookup yields CDR1 LNHNV and CDR2 YYDKDF (reference sequence). Deletions cut 5 bases from V and 2 bases from J, with 18 bases between. The CDR3 DNA reads as TGTGCCACCAGCGAAGAGGGTCTAGCGACTCAAGAGACCCAGTACTTC. Amino acid sequence: CATSEEGLATQETQYF.

As DNA, the CDR3 is TGCAGCGTTGATGGGTTCGAGAACACCGGGGAGCTGTTTTTT. Residues: CSVDGFENTGELFF. The chain links TRBV29-1 to TRBJ2-2; D unclear. Germline-derived CDR1 and CDR2 are SQVTM and ANQGSEA. V lost 3 bases, J lost 1 base, and 9 bases lay in between. The CDR3 spans 14 residues.

The J gene is TRBJ1-2, the V gene TRBV7-9, with TRBD1 matching over 7 bases. Germline V gene lookup returns CDR1 SEHNR and CDR2 FQNEAQ (reference sequence). With 6 bases clipped from V and 7 bases from J, the junction kept 11 bases outside the gene matches. This CDR3 comprises 14 residues. The CDR3 loop is CASSHGQVRGGYTF. The CDR3 DNA reads TGTGCCAGCAGTCACGGACAGGTTCGTGGTGGCTACACCTTC.

This clonotype turned up a few times. The chain has TRBV30 and TRBJ2-7, with 9 bases lining up with TRBD2. V lost 6 bases, J lost 6 bases, and 9 bases stayed unmatched. Germline assignment: CDR1 GTSNPN and CDR2 SVGIG (reference sequence). The CDR3 loop spans 13 amino acids. The DNA for the CDR3 is TGTGCCTGTGGGGTAGCGGGGGCATCCGAGCAGTACTTC. Encoded protein: CACGVAGASEQYF. Variable domain in full (rest from reference TRBV30 and TRBJ2-7): SQTIHQWPATLVQPVGSPLSLECTVEGTSNPNLYWYRQAAGRGLQLLFYSVGIGQISSEVPQNLSASRPQDRQFILSSKKLLLSDSGFYLCACGVAGASEQYFGPGTRLTVT.

This chain uses TRBV3-1 with TRBJ1-3, with no clear D. Trimming stripped 0 bases from V and 4 bases from J, with 7 bases between. The germline gives CDR1 LGHDT, CDR2 YNNKEL (reference sequence). The CDR3 extends over 14 amino acids. The DNA of the CDR3 is TGTGCCAGCAGCCAAGATTGGCAGGGAAACACCATATATTTT. Its translation is CASSQDWQGNTIYF. Full variable domain (outside the CDR3, taken from reference TRBV3-1 and TRBJ1-3): DTAVSQTPKYLVTQMGNDKSIKCEQNLGHDTMYWYKQDSKKFLKIMFSYNNKELIINETVPNRFSPKSPDKAHLNLHINSLELGDSAVYFCASSQDWQGNTIYFGEGSWLTVV.

With regard to this clonotype: The junction and the germline gene differ at one end; a read error may be behind it. V usage is TRBV25-1 and J usage is TRBJ2-5; 9 nucleotides line up with TRBD1. The CDR3 is 19 residues long. CDR1 and CDR2 from the germline V gene are MGHDK and SYGVNS. The CDR3 here is CASTEYTLGQGSYQETQYF. The CDR3 coding sequence is TGTGCCAGCACTGAATATACCTTGGGACAGGGCTCGTACCAAGAGACCCAGTACTTC. Based on the CDR3 plus reference TRBV25-1 and TRBJ2-5, the full variable domain is EADIYQTPRYLVIGTGKKITLECSQTMGHDKMYWYQQDPGMELHLIHYSYGVNSTEKGDLSSESTVSRIRTEHFPLTLESARPSHTSQYLCASTEYTLGQGSYQETQYFGPGTRLLVL.

The chain has TRBV6-5 and TRBJ2-3, with D possibly TRBD2 on 6 matching bases. The V end was cut by 2 bases, the J end by 0 bases, with 12 bases between. The CDR3 has 16 amino acids. Germline lookup yields CDR1 MNHEY and CDR2 SVGAGI. The CDR3 nucleotides read TGTGCCAGCAGTTACGGGGCTAGCGCTAGCACAGATACGCAGTATTTT. This encodes CASSYGASASTDTQYF.

The chain links TRBV12-3 or TRBV12-4 to TRBJ2-3, with 10 bases lining up with TRBD1. There are 15 residues in the CDR3. J was trimmed by 6 bases and V by 2 bases; bases with no gene match: 5. CDR3 residues: CASSLMGQGTDTQYF. For the CDR3, the DNA is TGTGCCAGCAGTTTAATGGGACAGGGGACCGATACGCAGTATTTT.

The genes are TRBV15 and TRBJ2-3; the match to TRBD2 covers 9 bases. The junction had 13 bases not matched to a gene; V was cut back by 0 bases and J by 6 bases. Germline V gene lookup returns CDR1 LNHNV and CDR2 YYDKDF (reference sequence). CDR3 length: 18 residues. The DNA of the CDR3 is TGTGCCACCAGCAGAGAGGCGGGGGCTAGCGGGGTAGAGGATACGCAGTATTTT. Translating gives CATSREAGASGVEDTQYF.

The sample holds a few counts of this clonotype. The chain couples TRBV3-1 to TRBJ1-2; no reliable D call. V was trimmed by 4 bases and J by 8 bases, leaving 11 bases between them. Germline CDR1 and CDR2: LGHDT and YNNKEL (reference sequence). There are 12 residues in the CDR3. This CDR3 reads CASSLTGGGYTF. The DNA of the CDR3 is TGTGCCAGCAGCCTTACGGGAGGAGGCTACACCTTC.